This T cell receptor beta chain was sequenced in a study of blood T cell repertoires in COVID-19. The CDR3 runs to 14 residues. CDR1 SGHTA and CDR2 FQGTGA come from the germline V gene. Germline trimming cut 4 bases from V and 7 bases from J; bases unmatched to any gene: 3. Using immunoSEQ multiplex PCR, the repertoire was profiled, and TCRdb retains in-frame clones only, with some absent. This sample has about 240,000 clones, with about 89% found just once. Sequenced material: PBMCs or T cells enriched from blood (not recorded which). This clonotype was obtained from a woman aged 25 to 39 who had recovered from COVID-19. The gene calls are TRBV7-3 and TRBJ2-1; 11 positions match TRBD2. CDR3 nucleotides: TGTGCCAGCAGCTCCTGGACTAGCGGGAATGAGCAGTTCTTC. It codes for CASSSWTSGNEQFF.